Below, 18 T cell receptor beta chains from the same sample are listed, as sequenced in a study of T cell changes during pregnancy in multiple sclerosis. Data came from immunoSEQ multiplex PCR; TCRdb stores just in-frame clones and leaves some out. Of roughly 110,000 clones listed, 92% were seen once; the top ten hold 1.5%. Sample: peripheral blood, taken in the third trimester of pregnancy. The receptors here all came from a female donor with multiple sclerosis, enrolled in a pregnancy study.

The CDR3 DNA reads TGTGCCTGGAGTGTCGGACACATCACAGATACGCAGTATTTT. Translating it yields CAWSVGHITDTQYF. J is TRBJ2-3 and V is TRBV30, with D perhaps TRBD1 (5 bases). V lost 0 bases and J 2 bases, leaving 9 bases between the germline ends. This CDR3 is built from 14 residues. Germline CDR1 and CDR2: GTSNPN and SVGIG (reference sequence).

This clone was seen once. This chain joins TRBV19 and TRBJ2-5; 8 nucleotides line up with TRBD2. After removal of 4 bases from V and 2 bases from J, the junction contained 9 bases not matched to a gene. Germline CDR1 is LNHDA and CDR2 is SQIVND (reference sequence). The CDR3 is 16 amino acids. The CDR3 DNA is TGTGCCAGTAGTACAGGGACTAGGGGGGGTCAAGAGACCCAGTACTTC. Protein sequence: CASSTGTRGGQETQYF.

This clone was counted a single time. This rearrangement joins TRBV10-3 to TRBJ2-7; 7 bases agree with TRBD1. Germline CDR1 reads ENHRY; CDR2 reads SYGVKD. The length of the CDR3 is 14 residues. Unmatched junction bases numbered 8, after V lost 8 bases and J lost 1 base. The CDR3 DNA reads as TGTGCCATCCAACAGGGGCTAGGGTCCTACGAGCAGTACTTC. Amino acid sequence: CAIQQGLGSYEQYF.

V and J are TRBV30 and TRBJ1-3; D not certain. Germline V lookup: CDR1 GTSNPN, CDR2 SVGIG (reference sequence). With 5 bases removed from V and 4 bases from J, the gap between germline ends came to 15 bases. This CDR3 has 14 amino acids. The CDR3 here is CAWGPWEAGNTIYF. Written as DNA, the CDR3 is TGTGCCTGGGGACCCTGGGAGGCCGGAAACACCATATATTTT.

CDR3 sequence: CASSLSRRFSYNEQFF. The CDR3 DNA reads TGCGCCAGCAGCTTGAGTCGGAGGTTCTCCTACAATGAGCAGTTCTTC. The chain links TRBV5-1 to TRBJ2-1, with a tentative D call TRBD2 (5 bases). The germline V gene has CDR1 SGHRS and CDR2 YFSETQ. Trimming removed 1 base at V and 0 bases at J, with 11 bases between. The CDR3 consists of 16 residues.

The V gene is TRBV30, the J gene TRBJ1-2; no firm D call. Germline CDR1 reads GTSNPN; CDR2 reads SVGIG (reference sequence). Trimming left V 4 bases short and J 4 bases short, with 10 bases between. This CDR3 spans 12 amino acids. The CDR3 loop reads CAWNGGFYGYTF. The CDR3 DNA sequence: TGTGCCTGGAATGGCGGGTTCTATGGCTACACCTTC.

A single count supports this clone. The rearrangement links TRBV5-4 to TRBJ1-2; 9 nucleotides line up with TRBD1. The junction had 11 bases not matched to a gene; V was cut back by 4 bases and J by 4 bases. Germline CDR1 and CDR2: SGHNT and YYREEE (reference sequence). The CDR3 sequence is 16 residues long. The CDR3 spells CASSNRDRVFAYGYTF. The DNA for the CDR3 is TGTGCCAGCAGCAACCGGGACAGGGTGTTTGCCTATGGCTACACCTTC.

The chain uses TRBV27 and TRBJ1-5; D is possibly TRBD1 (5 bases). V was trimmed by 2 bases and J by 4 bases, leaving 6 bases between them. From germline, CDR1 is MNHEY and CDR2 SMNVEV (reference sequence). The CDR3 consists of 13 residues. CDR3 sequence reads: CASSLQGNQPQHF. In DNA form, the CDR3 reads TGTGCCAGCAGTTTACAGGGTAATCAGCCCCAGCATTTT.

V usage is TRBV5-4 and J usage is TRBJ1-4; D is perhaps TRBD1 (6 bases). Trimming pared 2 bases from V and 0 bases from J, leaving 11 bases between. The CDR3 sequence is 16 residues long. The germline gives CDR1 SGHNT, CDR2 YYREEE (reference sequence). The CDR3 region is CASSLGGGATNEKLFF. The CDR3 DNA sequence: TGTGCCAGCAGCTTAGGGGGTGGTGCAACTAATGAAAAACTGTTTTTT.

CDR3 nucleotide sequence: TGTGCCAGTACACAGGACAGGGTAGGAGGCTACACCTTC. The encoded protein is CASTQDRVGGYTF. The chain recombines TRBV19 with TRBJ1-2; 8 positions match TRBD1. V trimming: 7 bases; J trimming: 8 bases; junction bases outside the gene matches: 9. CDR3 length equals 13 residues. Germline V gives CDR1 LNHDA, CDR2 SQIVND (reference sequence).

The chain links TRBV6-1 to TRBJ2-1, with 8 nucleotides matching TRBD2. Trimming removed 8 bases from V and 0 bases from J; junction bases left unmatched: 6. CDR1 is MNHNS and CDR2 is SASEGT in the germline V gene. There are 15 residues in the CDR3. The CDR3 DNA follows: TGTGCCAGCTGGAGCGGGAGTGACTCCTACAATGAGCAGTTCTTC. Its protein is CASWSGSDSYNEQFF.

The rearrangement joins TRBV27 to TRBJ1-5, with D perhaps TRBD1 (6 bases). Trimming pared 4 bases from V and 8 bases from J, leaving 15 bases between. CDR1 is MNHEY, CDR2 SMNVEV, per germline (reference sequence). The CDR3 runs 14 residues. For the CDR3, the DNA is TGTGCCAGCAGTTCGACCAGGGGTAGTGAGCCCCAGCATTTT. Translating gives CASSSTRGSEPQHF.

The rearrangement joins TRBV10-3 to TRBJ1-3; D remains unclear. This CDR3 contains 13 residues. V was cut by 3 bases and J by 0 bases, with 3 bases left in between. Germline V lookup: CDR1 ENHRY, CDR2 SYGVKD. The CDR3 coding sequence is TGTGCCATCAGTGACGGCTCTGGAAACACCATATATTTT. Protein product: CAISDGSGNTIYF.

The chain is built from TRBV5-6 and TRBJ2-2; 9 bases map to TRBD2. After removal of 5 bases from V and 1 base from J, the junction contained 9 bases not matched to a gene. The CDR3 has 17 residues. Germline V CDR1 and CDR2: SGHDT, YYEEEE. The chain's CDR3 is CASSRTGAGGNTGELFF. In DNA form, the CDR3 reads TGTGCCAGCAGTCGCACCGGAGCGGGGGGGAACACCGGGGAGCTGTTTTTT. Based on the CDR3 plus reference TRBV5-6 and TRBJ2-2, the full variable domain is DAGVTQSPTHLIKTRGQQVTLRCSPKSGHDTVSWYQQALGQGPQFIFQYYEEEERQRGNFPDRFSGHQFPNYSSELNVNALLLGDSALYLCASSRTGAGGNTGELFFGEGSRLTVL.

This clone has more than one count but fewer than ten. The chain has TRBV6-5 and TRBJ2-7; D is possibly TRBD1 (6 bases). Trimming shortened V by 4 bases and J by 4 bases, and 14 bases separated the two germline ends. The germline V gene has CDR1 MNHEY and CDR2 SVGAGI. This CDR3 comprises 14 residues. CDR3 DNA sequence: TGTGCCAGCAGTTCCCCAGGACAGAGGTACGAGCAGTACTTC. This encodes CASSSPGQRYEQYF.

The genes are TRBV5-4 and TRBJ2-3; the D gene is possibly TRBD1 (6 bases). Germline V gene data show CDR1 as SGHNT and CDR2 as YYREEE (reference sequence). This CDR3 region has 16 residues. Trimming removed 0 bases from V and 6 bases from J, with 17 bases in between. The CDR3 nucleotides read TGTGCCAGCAGCTTGGCCGGACAGAGAGCAGCGGATACGCAGTATTTT. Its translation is CASSLAGQRAADTQYF.

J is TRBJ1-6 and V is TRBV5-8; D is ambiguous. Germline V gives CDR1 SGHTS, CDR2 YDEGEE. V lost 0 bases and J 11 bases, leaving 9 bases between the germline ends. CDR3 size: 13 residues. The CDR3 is CASSLDYRTPLHF. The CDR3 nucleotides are TGTGCCAGCAGCTTGGACTACCGCACACCCCTCCACTTT. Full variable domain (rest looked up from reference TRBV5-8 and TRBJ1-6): EAGVTQSPTHLIKTRGQQATLRCSPISGHTSVYWYQQALGLGLQFLLWYDEGEERNRGNFPPRFSGRQFPNYSSELNVNALELEDSALYLCASSLDYRTPLHFGNGTRLTVT.

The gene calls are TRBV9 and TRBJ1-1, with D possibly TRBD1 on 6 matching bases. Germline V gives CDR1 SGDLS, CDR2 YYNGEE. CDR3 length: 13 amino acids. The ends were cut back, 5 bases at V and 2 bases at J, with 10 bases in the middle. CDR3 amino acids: CASSRTENTEAFF. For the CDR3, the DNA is TGTGCCAGCAGTAGGACAGAAAACACTGAAGCTTTCTTT.